Below, 3 T cell receptor beta chains from the same sample are listed, as sequenced in a study of tumor-infiltrating lymphocytes in localized non-small cell lung cancer. Clones were read by immunoSEQ multiplex PCR, and TCRdb kept only the in-frame ones, dropping some. The sample contains 13,000 or so clones, 79% of which appear only once. Sequences were obtained from lung tumor tissue. These receptor sequences come from a human donor with non-small cell lung cancer.

This chain connects TRBV30 to TRBJ1-3; D not resolved. This CDR3 has 13 residues. Per the germline V gene, CDR1 is GTSNPN and CDR2 is SVGIG (reference sequence). V was shortened by 4 bases and J by 0 bases, with 7 bases between the two germline ends. CDR3 sequence: CAWMLYSGNTIYF. CDR3 nucleotides: TGTGCCTGGATGTTGTACTCTGGAAACACCATATATTTT. Looking up the rest from reference TRBV30 and TRBJ1-3 gives the full variable domain: SQTIHQWPATLVQPVGSPLSLECTVEGTSNPNLYWYRQAAGRGLQLLFYSVGIGQISSEVPQNLSASRPQDRQFILSSKKLLLSDSGFYLCAWMLYSGNTIYFGEGSWLTVV.

The chain has TRBV9 and TRBJ1-6, with unresolved D. The germline V gene has CDR1 SGDLS and CDR2 YYNGEE. V was cut by 3 bases and J by 8 bases, with 6 bases left in between. The CDR3 covers 12 residues. CDR3 amino acids: CASSGADSPLHF. The CDR3 nucleotides read TGTGCCAGCAGCGGAGCCGATTCACCCCTCCACTTT.

The rearrangement joins TRBV6-4 to TRBJ2-2, with a tentative D call TRBD2 (5 bases). The CDR3 has 15 residues. Between the trimmed V and J ends, which lost 0 bases and 0 bases, there was a span of 5 bases. The germline CDR1 and CDR2 sequences are MRHNA and SNTAGT. CDR3 loop: CASSDSSANTGELFF. In DNA form, the CDR3 reads TGTGCCAGCAGTGACTCTAGCGCGAACACCGGGGAGCTGTTTTTT.